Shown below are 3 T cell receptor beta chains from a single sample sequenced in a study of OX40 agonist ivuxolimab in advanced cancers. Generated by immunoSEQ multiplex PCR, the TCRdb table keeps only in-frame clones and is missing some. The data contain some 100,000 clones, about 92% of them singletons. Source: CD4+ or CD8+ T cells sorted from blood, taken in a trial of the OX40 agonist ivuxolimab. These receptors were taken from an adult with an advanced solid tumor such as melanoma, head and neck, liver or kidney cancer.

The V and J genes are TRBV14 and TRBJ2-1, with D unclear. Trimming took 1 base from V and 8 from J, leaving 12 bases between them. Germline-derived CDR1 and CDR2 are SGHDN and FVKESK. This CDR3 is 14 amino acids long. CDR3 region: CASSQVHQWDEQFF. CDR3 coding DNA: TGTGCCAGCAGCCAAGTACACCAGTGGGATGAGCAGTTCTTC. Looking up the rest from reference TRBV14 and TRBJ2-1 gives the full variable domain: EAGVTQFPSHSVIEKGQTVTLRCDPISGHDNLYWYRRVMGKEIKFLLHFVKESKQDESGMPNNRFLAERTGGTYSTLKVQPAELEDSGVYFCASSQVHQWDEQFFGPGTRLTVL.

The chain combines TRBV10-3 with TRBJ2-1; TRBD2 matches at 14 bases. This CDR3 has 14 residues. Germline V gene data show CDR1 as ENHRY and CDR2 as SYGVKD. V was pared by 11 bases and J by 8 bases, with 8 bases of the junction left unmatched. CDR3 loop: CASRGTSGSDEQFF. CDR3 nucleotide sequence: TGTGCCTCCCGTGGGACTAGCGGGAGCGATGAGCAGTTCTTC.

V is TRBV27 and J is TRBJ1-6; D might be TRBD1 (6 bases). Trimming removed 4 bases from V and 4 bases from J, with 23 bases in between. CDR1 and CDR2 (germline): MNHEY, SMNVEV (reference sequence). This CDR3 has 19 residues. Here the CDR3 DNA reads TGTGCCAGCAGTTCCATTGGGCAGGGGATACCTTTTTATAATTCACCCCTCCACTTT. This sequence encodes CASSSIGQGIPFYNSPLHF.